This passage covers 24 T cell receptor beta chains from one sample sequenced in a study of cytomegalovirus exposure and HLA in healthy donors. The PCR was carried out with 60 Vbeta primers and 13 Jbeta primers. Only in-frame clones appear in the TCRdb table, and some are missing; sequencing was by immunoSEQ multiplex PCR. In the table there are roughly 140,000 clones, roughly 78% of which are singletons. The sequenced sample consisted of PBMCs. The receptor set was obtained from a man under 40 in good health and CMV-seronegative.

The chain employs TRBV5-4 and TRBJ2-5; tentatively, D is TRBD2 (5 bases). This CDR3 comprises 17 residues. Trimming pared 4 bases from V and 0 bases from J, leaving 19 bases between. CDR1 and CDR2 (germline): SGHNT, YYREEE (reference sequence). CDR3 sequence: CASSARGSIGYQETQYF. As DNA, the CDR3 is TGTGCCAGCAGCGCTCGGGGATCAATAGGGTACCAAGAGACCCAGTACTTC.

The chain joins TRBV5-1 to TRBJ1-2; D is perhaps TRBD1 (5 bases). Germline CDR1 and CDR2: SGHRS and YFSETQ. Trimming pared 3 bases from V and 8 bases from J, leaving 11 bases between. This CDR3 comprises 12 residues. CDR3 DNA: TGCGCCAGCAGCTCGGGACTTTACGGCTACACCTTC. Protein product: CASSSGLYGYTF.

This clone was detected ten times or more. The V and J genes are TRBV28 and TRBJ2-1; TRBD1 matches 12 bases. Germline CDR1 reads MDHEN; CDR2 reads SYDVKM. Trimming took 6 bases from V and 13 from J; bases not matched to a gene: 10. This CDR3 has 14 amino acids. The CDR3 loop reads CASSGTGGSVFQFF. Written as DNA, the CDR3 is TGTGCCAGCAGCGGGACAGGGGGCTCCGTTTTCCAGTTCTTC.

The chain couples TRBV2 to TRBJ2-2; TRBD1 matches 11 bases. CDR1 is SNHLY, CDR2 FYNNEI, per germline. V lost 10 bases to trimming and J lost 3 bases; unmatched junction nucleotides: 7. The CDR3 is made up of 15 amino acids. The CDR3 loop is CAIRRTGGDTGELFF. CDR3 in DNA: TGTGCCATCCGTCGGACAGGGGGCGACACCGGGGAGCTGTTTTTT.

This chain joins TRBV27 and TRBJ2-7; 9 bases are shared with TRBD2. CDR3 length equals 17 residues. The trim removed 4 bases at V and 5 bases at J, leaving 15 bases unmatched. In germline, CDR1 is MNHEY, CDR2 SMNVEV (reference sequence). CDR3 residues: CASSSLGRSGGPDEQYF. CDR3 sequence (DNA): TGTGCCAGCAGTTCCCTCGGGAGGAGCGGGGGGCCCGACGAGCAGTACTTC.

The chain has TRBV28 and TRBJ2-7; 7 nucleotides match TRBD2. This CDR3 spans 15 amino acids. Germline CDR1 is MDHEN and CDR2 is SYDVKM. Unmatched junction bases numbered 11, after V lost 5 bases and J lost 4 bases. In DNA, the CDR3 is TGTGCCAGCAGTCGAACATTGGGGGGGAAATACGAGCAGTACTTC. Its translation: CASSRTLGGKYEQYF.

V and J are TRBV5-1 and TRBJ2-1; 9 bases fit TRBD2. Germline lookup yields CDR1 SGHRS and CDR2 YFSETQ. This CDR3 region has 16 residues. J gave up 4 bases and V 5 bases, and 10 bases lay outside the gene matches. The CDR3 is CASRGLTSGEYNEQFF. CDR3 sequence (DNA): TGCGCCAGCAGGGGTCTGACTAGCGGAGAATACAATGAGCAGTTCTTC.

This chain connects TRBV6-4 to TRBJ2-7; D might be TRBD2 (5 bases). The V and J ends lost 7 bases and 2 bases respectively, with 18 bases between them. The V gene's germline CDR1 is MRHNA and CDR2 SNTAGT. The length of the CDR3 is 15 residues. CDR3 amino acids: CASTWRVGPAYEQYF. The CDR3 nucleotides are TGTGCCAGCACTTGGCGGGTCGGACCGGCCTACGAGCAGTACTTC.

The chain links TRBV4-1 to TRBJ1-2; 8 bases match TRBD1. Trimming at V came to 3 bases and at J to 2 bases, leaving 8 bases not matched to a gene. Per the germline V gene, CDR1 is MGHRA and CDR2 is YSYEKL. This CDR3 has 16 amino acids. CDR3 sequence: CASSHSQGAGNYGYTF. CDR3 DNA: TGCGCCAGCAGCCATAGCCAGGGGGCTGGCAACTATGGCTACACCTTC.

This rearrangement joins TRBV5-1 to TRBJ1-4; 10 positions match TRBD1. Germline V gives CDR1 SGHRS, CDR2 YFSETQ. The CDR3 runs to 15 residues. The V and J ends lost 2 bases and 6 bases, in that order; junction bases with no gene match: 4. The CDR3 spells CASSFSGTGDEKLFF. The DNA for the CDR3 is TGCGCCAGCAGCTTCTCCGGGACAGGGGATGAAAAACTGTTTTTT.

The chain uses TRBV6-5 and TRBJ2-5, with D possibly matching TRBD1 (6 bases). Germline values: CDR1 MNHEY, CDR2 SVGAGI. The CDR3 is 15 amino acids. Trimming cost V 2 bases and J 5 bases, with 15 bases left between them. The CDR3 here is CASSYRGRGWETQYF. The CDR3 coding sequence is TGTGCCAGCAGTTACAGGGGAAGGGGGTGGGAGACCCAGTACTTC.

The rearrangement uses TRBV12-5 and TRBJ1-1; 7 bases agree with TRBD1. Germline loops: CDR1 LGHNT, CDR2 FRNRAP. The CDR3 is 14 amino acids. With V trimmed by 1 base and J by 9 bases, 8 bases remained unmatched. In DNA form, the CDR3 reads TGTGCTAGTGGTTTGGGAGAAGGGACAGAACAAGCTTTCTTT. This codes for CASGLGEGTEQAFF.

V is TRBV5-1 and J is TRBJ2-1; TRBD2 matches 12 bases. This CDR3 contains 16 residues. Trimming took 4 bases from V and 3 from J; bases not matched to a gene: 5. Germline CDR1 is SGHRS and CDR2 is YFSETQ. Written as DNA, the CDR3 is TGCGCCAGCAGCCGCAGACTAGCGGGGGTCTACAATGAGCAGTTCTTC. Its protein product is CASSRRLAGVYNEQFF.

In this sample, this clone turned up once. The chain carries TRBV18 and TRBJ2-5; no reliable D call. CDR1 is KGHSH and CDR2 is LQKENI in the germline V gene. This CDR3 contains 13 residues. The ends were cut back, 3 bases at V and 2 bases at J, with 7 bases in the middle. The CDR3 here is CASSPTSQETQYF. The DNA for the CDR3 is TGTGCCAGCTCACCGACTTCGCAAGAGACCCAGTACTTC.

This clone was counted a few times. DNA of the CDR3: TGTGCCAGCAGTTTCGGACTAGCGGGAGGCGAGCAGTACTTC. Translated: CASSFGLAGGEQYF. The V call is TRBV6-1, the J call TRBJ2-7; 14 positions match TRBD2. Germline-derived CDR1 and CDR2 are MNHNS and SASEGT. V lost 5 bases, J lost 6 bases, and 3 bases stayed unmatched. The CDR3 has 14 amino acids.

The chain has TRBV25-1 and TRBJ2-7; TRBD2 matches at 9 bases. V was clipped by 3 bases and J by 4 bases; unmatched bases: 7. The CDR3 has 15 amino acids. The germline gives CDR1 MGHDK, CDR2 SYGVNS. CDR3 in amino acids: CASSDLAGSSYEQYF. As DNA, the CDR3 is TGTGCCAGCAGTGACCTAGCGGGATCCTCATACGAGCAGTACTTC.

This clone was found once. The rearrangement links TRBV28 to TRBJ1-2, with D possibly being TRBD1 (5 bases). This CDR3 is built from 13 residues. The germline CDR1 and CDR2 sequences are MDHEN and SYDVKM. V lost 6 bases, J lost 6 bases, and 14 bases lay in between. This CDR3 reads CASSKAGLDGYTF. The CDR3 bases are TGTGCCAGCAGCAAGGCGGGACTCGATGGCTACACCTTC.

V gene TRBV30 combines with J gene TRBJ2-5, with 9 bases matching TRBD1. The V and J ends lost 0 bases and 4 bases, in that order; junction bases with no gene match: 3. From germline, CDR1 is GTSNPN and CDR2 SVGIG (reference sequence). The CDR3 extends over 14 amino acids. CDR3 sequence (DNA): TGTGCCTGGAGTGTACAGGGGGCGGGAGAGACCCAGTACTTC. The encoded protein is CAWSVQGAGETQYF.

The chain couples TRBV5-1 to TRBJ2-5; D is unresolved. V shed 2 bases and J shed 2 bases, with 10 bases lying between them. CDR1 and CDR2 from the germline V gene are SGHRS and YFSETQ. CDR3 size: 14 residues. The CDR3: CASSFFGRQETQYF. CDR3 coding DNA: TGCGCCAGCAGCTTTTTTGGCAGACAAGAGACCCAGTACTTC.

This clone was picked up one time. This chain uses TRBV29-1 with TRBJ1-2; D remains ambiguous. V was shortened by 4 bases and J by 3 bases, with 15 bases between the two germline ends. The V gene's germline CDR1 is SQVTM and CDR2 ANQGSEA. The CDR3 covers 14 residues. CDR3 DNA sequence: TGCAGCGTTGGAGCCACGGGGAGAGACTATGGCTACACCTTC. This sequence encodes CSVGATGRDYGYTF.

The chain employs TRBV6-5 and TRBJ2-5, with D perhaps matching TRBD2 (5 bases). The J call may be incorrect, as the DNA end agrees better with TRBJ2-7. Germline CDR1 and CDR2: MNHEY and SVGAGI. The CDR3 sequence is 12 residues long. The CDR3 reads CASRTGNYEQYF. In DNA, the CDR3 is TGTGCCAGCAGGACCGGGAACTACGAGCAGTACTTC.

V is TRBV5-1 and J is TRBJ2-2, with a tentative D call TRBD2 (5 bases). The CDR3 runs 16 residues. Between the trimmed V and J ends, which lost 1 base and 6 bases, there was a span of 16 bases. The germline CDR1 and CDR2 sequences are SGHRS and YFSETQ. The chain's CDR3 is CASSLRGIVQAGELFF. The CDR3 DNA follows: TGCGCCAGCAGCTTGCGGGGTATAGTTCAGGCCGGGGAGCTGTTTTTT.

J is TRBJ2-1 and V is TRBV11-2; 10 bases are shared with TRBD2. V lost 2 bases, J lost 8 bases, and 6 bases stayed unmatched. Germline V gene sequence: CDR1 SGHAT, CDR2 FQNNGV. The CDR3 contains 15 residues. The chain's CDR3 is CASSLRAGGWDEQFF. CDR3 bases: TGTGCCAGCAGCTTACGAGCGGGAGGGTGGGATGAGCAGTTCTTC.

In its sample, this clone was seen a few times. The rearrangement joins TRBV5-1 to TRBJ1-2; D gene uncertain. The CDR3 runs 14 residues. V lost 2 bases and J lost 3, with 11 bases in between. Germline V gene lookup returns CDR1 SGHRS and CDR2 YFSETQ. The CDR3 region is CASSFLTSDYGYTF. The DNA of the CDR3 is TGCGCCAGCAGCTTCCTCACATCTGACTATGGCTACACCTTC. The full variable domain, in which reference TRBV5-1 and TRBJ1-2 provide the parts outside the CDR3, is KAGVTQTPRYLIKTRGQQVTLSCSPISGHRSVSWYQQTPGQGLQFLFEYFSETQRNKGNFPGRFSGRQFSNSRSEMNVSTLELGDSALYLCASSFLTSDYGYTFGSGTRLTVV.